A selection of T cell receptor beta chains follows, all from one sample in a study of patients and donors after allogeneic stem cell transplantation. From the RT-PCR reads, TCRdb called clonotypes with MiXCR, one entry per CDR3 protein. Of approximately 150,000 distinct CDR3 sequences listed, approximately 24% are singletons. The specimen was blood, either unsorted or a sorted T cell fraction (not recorded which). These TCRs come from a human donor who was either an allogeneic HSCT recipient or a stem cell or donor lymphocyte infusion donor (not recorded which). It is not recorded whose cells these are; they may come from a transplant donor. The CDR3 runs from the conserved cysteine through the conserved F or W. A D gene is named only where the DNA matches it firmly. Clone size, where shown, is once, few, many, or a class for clones that have expanded.

v_call	clone_size	d_call	j_call	cdr3_aa	cdr3_nt
TRBV4-2	few	.	TRBJ1-1	CASSQAQGFEAFF	TGTGCCAGCAGCCAAGCACAGGGTTTCGAAGCTTTCTTT
TRBV5-1	.	TRBD1	TRBJ2-5	CASSVSRDRGLGQETQYF	TGCGCCAGCAGCGTAAGCCGGGACAGGGGGCTTGGGCAAGAGACCCAGTACTTC
TRBV12-3/TRBV12-4	.	.	TRBJ1-1	CASRTAGVDAEAFF	TGTGCCAGCAGAACGGCAGGGGTTGATGCTGAAGCTTTCTTT
TRBV6-5	.	.	TRBJ1-2	CASRSGANYGYTF	TGTGCCAGCAGGTCCGGGGCTAACTATGGCTACACCTTC
TRBV30	.	TRBD1	TRBJ1-2	CASLTGGTYGYTF	TGTGCCTCCCTGACAGGGGGCACCTATGGCTACACCTTC
TRBV12-3/TRBV12-4	few	.	TRBJ1-6	CASSLQYSGSPLHF	TGTGCCAGCAGTCTACAATACTCGGGTTCACCCCTCCACTTT
TRBV6-6	many	.	TRBJ1-5	CASSVGERSNQPQHF	TGTGCCAGCAGTGTCGGAGAGCGTAGCAATCAGCCCCAGCATTTT
TRBV5-1	.	.	TRBJ2-7	CASSLKPSWGDIYEQYF	TGCGCCAGCAGCTTGAAACCTTCTTGGGGCGATATCTACGAGCAGTACTTC
TRBV20-1	many	TRBD1	TRBJ1-2	CSAGTGGYGYTF	TGCAGTGCTGGGACAGGGGGGTATGGCTACACCTTC
TRBV5-5	.	TRBD2	TRBJ2-7	CASTKLAGVYEQYF	TGTGCCAGCACAAAACTAGCGGGAGTCTACGAGCAGTACTTC
TRBV29-1	.	.	TRBJ2-5	CSVGRVQETQYF	TGCAGCGTTGGACGGGTTCAAGAGACCCAGTACTTC
TRBV6-2/TRBV6-3	.	TRBD1	TRBJ1-2	CASSLQGAVYGYTF	TGTGCCAGCAGTCTACAGGGGGCCGTATATGGCTACACCTTC
TRBV15	.	TRBD1	TRBJ1-2	CATSGTGGYGYTF	TGTGCCACCAGTGGGACAGGAGGCTATGGCTACACCTTC
TRBV9	few	TRBD1	TRBJ1-5	CASSSGQGDNQPQHF	TGTGCCAGCAGTTCGGGACAGGGCGACAATCAGCCCCAGCATTTT
TRBV12-3/TRBV12-4	many	TRBD1	TRBJ1-1	CASRPDRVNTEAFF	TGTGCCAGCAGACCCGACAGGGTGAACACTGAAGCTTTCTTT
TRBV7-2	few	TRBD1	TRBJ1-1	CASSLERGRVGTEAFF	TGTGCCAGCAGCTTAGAAAGGGGGCGGGTCGGCACTGAAGCTTTCTTT
TRBV5-1	few	.	TRBJ1-1	CASSLHWGMNTEAFF	TGCGCCAGCAGCTTGCATTGGGGGATGAACACTGAAGCTTTCTTT